Sequencing of this T cell receptor (beta chain) was carried out in a study of CD8 T cells in ankylosing spondylitis. To note about this clonotype: The antigen remains unidentified.

Quantitative molecular-barcoded 5'-RACE generated the TCR beta libraries. A single record per CDR3 protein comes from TCRdb applying MiXCR to the 5' RACE reads. Of just under 350,000 distinct CDR3 sequences in the sample, roughly 14% were seen once. General study results and limits: Among TCR beta sequences, a motif of several highly homologous variants appeared characteristic of ankylosing spondylitis blood. Clones tied to disease were said to be significantly enriched in matched ankylosing spondylitis synovial fluid.

The CDR3 loop spans 14 amino acids. Germline CDR1 reads SGHRS; CDR2 reads YFSETQ. The ends were cut back, 0 bases at V and 8 bases at J, with 12 bases in the middle. The sequencing sample was made of blood, either unsorted or a sorted T cell fraction (not recorded which). The chain has TRBV5-1 and TRBJ2-1, with D possibly being TRBD2 (5 bases). The TCR comes from a male donor with ankylosing spondylitis or in good health (not recorded which). CDR3 in amino acids: CASSLAKGSDEQFF. The DNA for the CDR3 is TGCGCCAGCAGCTTGGCAAAAGGGAGTGATGAGCAGTTCTTC. The full variable domain, completed using reference TRBV5-1 and TRBJ2-1, is KAGVTQTPRYLIKTRGQQVTLSCSPISGHRSVSWYQQTPGQGLQFLFEYFSETQRNKGNFPGRFSGRQFSNSRSEMNVSTLELGDSALYLCASSLAKGSDEQFFGPGTRLTVL.